This record looks at one T cell receptor beta chain sequence and its context. The antigen is not known. The authors spiked synthetic TCR analog templates into each PCR. This table comes from immunoSEQ multiplex PCR, and its TCRdb copy is limited to in-frame clones, with some not included. The sample shows about 71,000 clones, 85% to 90% of them seen only once. This specimen comes from a study of PD-L1 blockade in urothelial cancer. Study as a whole: Patients took up atezolizumab at some point between 2013 and 2014 at 1,200 mg intravenously every 3 weeks. Blood underwent analysis 3 weeks (second dose) and 6 weeks after treatment began.

Findings and caveats of the study: Pretreatment clonality of the blood TCR repertoire below the median was predictive of superior survival.

The sequencing here drew on PBMCs, taken around atezolizumab (anti-PD-L1) treatment. The source is a man aged 55 to 70 with urothelial cancer.

DNA of the CDR3: TGTGCCAGCTCACCACGTTCAGGGGGCGCATCGGATACGCAGTATTTT. Protein product: CASSPRSGGASDTQYF. This chain joins TRBV18 and TRBJ2-3, with TRBD1 matching 8 bases. CDR1 and CDR2 (germline): KGHSH, LQKENI. With V trimmed by 1 base and J by 6 bases, 9 bases remained unmatched. The CDR3 has 16 amino acids.